This entry lists 23 T cell receptor beta chains sequenced from one sample in a study of cytomegalovirus exposure and HLA in healthy donors. The PCR contained 60 Vbeta and 13 Jbeta primers. Here immunoSEQ multiplex PCR was the method, and the copy in TCRdb shows in-frame clones only, minus some. This sample has about 85,000 clones, with about four fifths found just once. The sequencing input was PBMCs. Receptor source: a man in his fifties in good health and CMV-seropositive.

The chain links TRBV19 to TRBJ1-2, with TRBD1 identical over 10 bases. The trim removed 6 bases at V and 8 bases at J, leaving 9 bases unmatched. Germline-derived CDR1 and CDR2 are LNHDA and SQIVND (reference sequence). This CDR3 contains 14 residues. CDR3 DNA sequence: TGTGCCAGTAGCTCCGAGGGACAGGGGTGGGGCTACACCTTC. Its translation is CASSSEGQGWGYTF.

The rearrangement links TRBV2 to TRBJ2-3, with a weak D call TRBD2 (6 bases). V dropped 6 bases and J dropped 1 base, with 17 bases sitting between them. CDR3 length: 16 amino acids. CDR1 and CDR2 from the germline V gene are SNHLY and FYNNEI. This CDR3 reads CASRETSGLGTDTQYF. The CDR3 DNA sequence: TGTGCCAGCAGGGAGACTTCGGGACTCGGCACAGATACGCAGTATTTT.

The chain joins TRBV6-1 to TRBJ1-5; D unclear. V was clipped by 7 bases and J by 9 bases, with 7 bases between them. Germline V gene lookup returns CDR1 MNHNS and CDR2 SASEGT. The CDR3 loop spans 10 amino acids. The CDR3 region is CASNSSPQHF. The CDR3 DNA reads TGTGCCAGCAATTCCTCGCCCCAGCATTTT.

The gene calls are TRBV19 and TRBJ1-1; D perhaps matches TRBD1 (5 bases). The CDR3 has 16 amino acids. Per the germline V gene, CDR1 is LNHDA and CDR2 is SQIVND (reference sequence). V was pared by 4 bases and J by 0 bases, with 15 bases between. CDR3 DNA: TGTGCCAGTAGTAACAGGATCGGAACATTGAACACTGAAGCTTTCTTT. Protein product: CASSNRIGTLNTEAFF.

Here the CDR3 reads CASSPSSVSYEQYF. DNA for the CDR3: TGTGCCAGCAGCCCATCTAGCGTCTCCTACGAGCAGTACTTC. This sequence joins TRBV6-6 and TRBJ2-7; tentative D call: TRBD2 (6 bases). The V gene's germline CDR1 is MNHNY and CDR2 SVGAGI (reference sequence). V dropped 6 bases and J dropped 0 bases, with 12 bases sitting between them. The CDR3 is 14 residues long.

The chain combines TRBV10-3 with TRBJ2-7, with 8 bases aligning to TRBD1. Per germline, CDR1 ENHRY and CDR2 SYGVKD. This CDR3 contains 13 residues. V lost 5 bases, J lost 3 bases, and 3 bases stayed unmatched. The CDR3 DNA reads as TGTGCCATCAGTCAGGGGGCGAACTACGAGCAGTACTTC. This translates into CAISQGANYEQYF.

The chain recombines TRBV25-1 with TRBJ1-2; D is undetermined. Germline CDR1 and CDR2: MGHDK and SYGVNS. Trimming took off 1 base at V and 8 bases at J, with 11 bases between the two ends. The CDR3 sequence is 13 residues long. The CDR3 region is CASSESERGGYTF. The CDR3 DNA sequence: TGTGCCAGCAGTGAATCAGAGCGTGGGGGCTACACCTTC.

The rearrangement links TRBV9 to TRBJ2-6; 10 positions match TRBD2. This CDR3 has 18 amino acids. CDR1 is SGDLS and CDR2 is YYNGEE in the germline V gene. J was trimmed by 2 bases and V by 3 bases; bases with no gene match: 8. CDR3 coding DNA: TGTGCCAGCAGCGATAGGGTTGGACTAGCGGCTGGGGCCAACGTCCTGACTTTC. Translated: CASSDRVGLAAGANVLTF.

This chain joins TRBV11-2 and TRBJ2-5; perhaps TRBD1 as D (6 bases). In germline, CDR1 is SGHAT, CDR2 FQNNGV. V lost 5 bases and J 5 bases, leaving 18 bases between the germline ends. The CDR3 has 15 residues. The chain's CDR3 is CASSLGVGGRETQYF. DNA of the CDR3: TGTGCCAGCAGCCTGGGAGTAGGGGGTCGGGAGACCCAGTACTTC.

This clone was observed a single time. V is TRBV7-9 and J is TRBJ2-7, with TRBD1 matching over 9 bases. CDR3 size: 14 residues. V lost 4 bases and J lost 6; bases outside the gene matches: 7. Germline values: CDR1 SEHNR, CDR2 FQNEAQ (reference sequence). DNA for the CDR3: TGTGCCAGCAGCTGGGGGACAGGGCTGGGCGAGCAGTACTTC. Translating gives CASSWGTGLGEQYF.

The chain is built from TRBV2 and TRBJ2-3, with D possibly matching TRBD1 (6 bases). Germline CDR1 and CDR2: SNHLY and FYNNEI. Deletions cut 8 bases from V and 6 bases from J, with 21 bases between. This CDR3 has 15 amino acids. The CDR3 sequence: CASGMGAGMVDTQYF. In DNA form, the CDR3 reads TGTGCCAGCGGAATGGGGGCAGGGATGGTGGATACGCAGTATTTT.

This clone was seen only once. This sequence joins TRBV6-5 and TRBJ1-6, with TRBD1 matching 8 bases. Germline trimming cut 8 bases from V and 7 bases from J; bases unmatched to any gene: 4. The CDR3 has 13 amino acids. Germline assignment: CDR1 MNHEY and CDR2 SVGAGI. For the CDR3, the DNA is TGTGCCAGCGGACAGGGAATAAATTCACCCCTCCACTTT. This translates into CASGQGINSPLHF.

Only one count was recorded for this clone. The chain has TRBV6-5 and TRBJ1-4, with 7 bases fitting TRBD1. Looked up from germline, CDR1 is MNHEY and CDR2 is SVGAGI. The CDR3 is 14 amino acids. The trim removed 6 bases at V and 8 bases at J, leaving 9 bases unmatched. The CDR3 DNA is TGTGCCAGCAGCATCAGACAGGGCCACGAAAAACTGTTTTTT. Its protein product is CASSIRQGHEKLFF.

The V and J genes are TRBV2 and TRBJ1-1; a possible D gene is TRBD1 (5 bases). The germline gives CDR1 SNHLY, CDR2 FYNNEI. The CDR3 runs 14 residues. Trimming left V 7 bases short and J 0 bases short, with 12 bases between. In nucleotides, the CDR3 is TGTGCCAGCACAGTCGGGGGGTTGAACACTGAAGCTTTCTTT. As protein: CASTVGGLNTEAFF.

The chain carries TRBV6-5 and TRBJ2-1; a possible D gene is TRBD1 (5 bases). Per germline, CDR1 MNHEY and CDR2 SVGAGI. This CDR3 has 15 residues. V was cut by 5 bases and J by 2 bases, with 13 bases left in between. The CDR3 DNA is TGTGCCAGCAGTCGGACACAGGAAACCTACAATGAGCAGTTCTTC. Protein: CASSRTQETYNEQFF.

This chain uses TRBV25-1 with TRBJ2-7; possible D gene TRBD2, 6 bases. V was shortened by 1 base and J by 4 bases, with 11 bases between the two germline ends. The CDR3 spans 14 residues. Germline V gene data show CDR1 as MGHDK and CDR2 as SYGVNS. The CDR3 is CASSEFVAAYEQYF. The DNA of the CDR3 is TGTGCCAGCAGTGAATTTGTAGCGGCATACGAGCAGTACTTC.

The rearrangement links TRBV4-1 to TRBJ2-2, with TRBD1 as a possible D gene (6 bases). Per germline, CDR1 MGHRA and CDR2 YSYEKL. The CDR3 runs to 16 residues. With 3 bases removed from V and 4 bases from J, the gap between germline ends came to 15 bases. For the CDR3, the DNA is TGCGCCAGCAGCCAGGACACAGGGTTTAGCACCGGGGAGCTGTTTTTT. It translates to CASSQDTGFSTGELFF.

The chain has TRBV27 and TRBJ2-1, with unresolved D. The germline V gene has CDR1 MNHEY and CDR2 SMNVEV (reference sequence). This CDR3 has 16 residues. V shed 2 bases and J shed 0 bases, with 11 bases lying between them. The CDR3 DNA reads as TGTGCCAGCAGTTTACCTGGGCCAACCTCCTACAATGAGCAGTTCTTC. Its protein is CASSLPGPTSYNEQFF.

The rearrangement uses TRBV6-5 and TRBJ2-2; 8 nucleotides agree with TRBD2. This CDR3 is built from 16 residues. Losses at the gene ends were 2 bases for V and 5 bases for J; bases not matched to a gene: 7. CDR1 and CDR2 from the germline V gene are MNHEY and SVGAGI. CDR3 sequence: CASSYGGGRETGELFF. CDR3 in DNA: TGTGCCAGCAGTTACGGCGGGGGGCGGGAGACCGGGGAGCTGTTTTTT.

The genes are TRBV6-1 and TRBJ1-3; a possible D gene is TRBD1 (5 bases). Per germline, CDR1 MNHNS and CDR2 SASEGT. This CDR3 contains 16 residues. Trimming took 4 bases from V and 0 from J, leaving 13 bases between them. As DNA, the CDR3 is TGTGCCAGCAGTGGGGGGACTTTCAGCTCTGGAAACACCATATATTTT. Encoded protein: CASSGGTFSSGNTIYF.

This chain uses TRBV7-2 with TRBJ2-5; perhaps TRBD1 as D (6 bases). The V end lost 6 bases, the J end lost 2 bases, and 16 bases lay between the germline ends. CDR3 size: 15 residues. The germline V gene has CDR1 SGHTA and CDR2 FQGNSA. The CDR3 nucleotides read TGTGCCAGCAGTTTCGGACAGCATGTTCAAGAGACCCAGTACTTC. Amino acid sequence: CASSFGQHVQETQYF.

The chain is built from TRBV2 and TRBJ2-7; 14 positions agree with TRBD2. The CDR3 has 17 residues. Germline V CDR1 and CDR2: SNHLY, FYNNEI. Trimming removed 6 bases from V and 5 bases from J; junction bases left unmatched: 12. Written as DNA, the CDR3 is TGTGCCAGCAGAGGGGGGACTAGCGGGAGCATTGGGAACGAGCAGTACTTC. It yields the protein CASRGGTSGSIGNEQYF.

J is TRBJ2-6 and V is TRBV6-4; perhaps TRBD2 as D (6 bases). V shed 1 base and J shed 2 bases, with 9 bases lying between them. Germline-derived CDR1 and CDR2 are MRHNA and SNTAGT. This CDR3 spans 16 amino acids. Here the CDR3 reads CASSDLPGAGANVLTF. In DNA form, the CDR3 reads TGTGCCAGCAGTGACTTGCCGGGAGCTGGGGCCAACGTCCTGACTTTC.